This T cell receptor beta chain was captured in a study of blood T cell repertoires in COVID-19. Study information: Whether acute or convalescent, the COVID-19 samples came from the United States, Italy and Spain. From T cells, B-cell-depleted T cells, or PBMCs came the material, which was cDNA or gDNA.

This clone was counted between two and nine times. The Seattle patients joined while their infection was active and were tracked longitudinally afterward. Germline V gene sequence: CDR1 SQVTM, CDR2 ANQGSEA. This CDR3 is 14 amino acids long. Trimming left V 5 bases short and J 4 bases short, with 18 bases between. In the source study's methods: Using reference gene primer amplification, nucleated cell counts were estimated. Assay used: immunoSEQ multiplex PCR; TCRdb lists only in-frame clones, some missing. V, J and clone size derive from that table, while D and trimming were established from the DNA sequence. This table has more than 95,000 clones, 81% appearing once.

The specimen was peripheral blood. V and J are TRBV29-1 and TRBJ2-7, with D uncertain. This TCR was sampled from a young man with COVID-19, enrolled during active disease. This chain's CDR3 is CSVSPIAPSYEQYF. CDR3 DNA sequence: TGCAGCGTTTCACCGATAGCCCCCAGTTACGAGCAGTACTTC.